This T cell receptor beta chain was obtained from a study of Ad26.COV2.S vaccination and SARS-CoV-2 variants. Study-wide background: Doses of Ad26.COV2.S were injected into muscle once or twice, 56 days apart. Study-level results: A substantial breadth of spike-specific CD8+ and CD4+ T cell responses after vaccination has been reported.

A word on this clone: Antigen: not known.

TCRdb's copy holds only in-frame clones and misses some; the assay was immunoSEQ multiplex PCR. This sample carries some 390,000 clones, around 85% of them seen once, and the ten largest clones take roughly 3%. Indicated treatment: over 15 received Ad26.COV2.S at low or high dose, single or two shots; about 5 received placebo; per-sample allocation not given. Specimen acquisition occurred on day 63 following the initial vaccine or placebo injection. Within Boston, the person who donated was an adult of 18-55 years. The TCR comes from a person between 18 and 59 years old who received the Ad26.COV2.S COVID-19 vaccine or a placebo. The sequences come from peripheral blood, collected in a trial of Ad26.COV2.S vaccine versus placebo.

CDR3 DNA: TGTGCCAGCAGCTCCCTGAAGTCCGGAAACACCATATATTTT. Translation gives CASSSLKSGNTIYF. The chain joins TRBV11-2 to TRBJ1-3; no clear D gene. V shed 4 bases and J shed 4 bases, with 11 bases lying between them. CDR3 length equals 14 residues. Germline V lookup: CDR1 SGHAT, CDR2 FQNNGV.